Listed below are T cell receptor beta chains from one sample, sequenced in a study of blood T cell repertoires in COVID-19. Only in-frame clones appear in the TCRdb table, and some are missing; sequencing was by immunoSEQ multiplex PCR. Among around 100,000 clones listed, about nine tenths were seen once. Sample: peripheral blood. Every receptor here comes from a man in his 60s with acute or convalescent COVID-19. Both conserved end residues are part of each CDR3. The D gene is left open where the match is weak. Size is stated for part of the rows, as once, few or many counts, or as a class when the clone is expanded.

j_call,v_call,clone_size,d_call,cdr3_aa,cdr3_nt
TRBJ1-3,TRBV18,NA,TRBD1,CASSPGTGNSGNTIYF,TGTGCCAGCTCACCCGGGACAGGGAACTCTGGAAACACCATATATTTT
TRBJ2-2,TRBV25-1,NA,NA,CASSEGARDTGELFF,TGTGCCAGCAGTGAGGGGGCGCGGGACACCGGGGAGCTGTTTTTT
TRBJ2-1,TRBV5-1,NA,TRBD2,CASSLTSENEQFF,TGCGCCAGCAGCTTGACTAGCGAAAATGAGCAGTTCTTC
TRBJ1-2,TRBV5-1,NA,TRBD1,CASSLPGTGNGYTF,TGCGCCAGCAGCCTTCCCGGGACAGGGAATGGCTACACCTTC
TRBJ1-1,TRBV2,NA,NA,CASSDPGQITEAFF,TGTGCCAGCAGTGACCCCGGACAGATTACTGAAGCTTTCTTT
TRBJ1-3,TRBV28,NA,NA,CASSSVRARGNTIYF,TGTGCCAGCAGTTCTGTCAGGGCGAGAGGAAACACCATATATTTT
TRBJ2-7,TRBV30,NA,NA,CAWSVPVRAGYHEQYF,TGTGCCTGGAGTGTACCCGTCCGGGCAGGGTATCACGAGCAGTACTTC
TRBJ1-4,TRBV11-2,NA,TRBD1,CASSLGGGQGNEKLFF,TGTGCCAGCAGCTTAGGGGGGGGACAGGGTAATGAAAAACTGTTTTTT
TRBJ2-4,TRBV27,NA,TRBD2,CASRGSGKNIQYF,TGTGCCTCGCGGGGGTCCGGCAAAAACATTCAGTACTTC
TRBJ2-5,TRBV18,NA,NA,CASSPIVSLNNQETQYF,TGTGCCAGCTCACCAATAGTGTCGCTGAATAACCAAGAGACCCAGTACTTC
TRBJ2-2,TRBV9,once,TRBD1,CASSVATTGGLFF,TGTGCCAGCAGCGTAGCTACGACAGGGGGGCTGTTTTTT
TRBJ2-7,TRBV2,NA,TRBD1,CASQYGTVASYEQYF,TGTGCCAGCCAATACGGGACAGTAGCCTCCTACGAGCAGTACTTC
TRBJ1-1,TRBV7-9,NA,NA,CASSSQGQIAEAFF,TGTGCCAGCAGCTCCCAGGGACAAATAGCTGAAGCTTTCTTT
TRBJ1-2,TRBV19,NA,NA,CASRPQSSNYGYTF,TGTGCCAGTCGCCCACAGAGTTCTAACTATGGCTACACCTTC
TRBJ2-5,TRBV7-8,NA,NA,CASSLARETQYF,TGTGCCAGCAGCTTAGCGCGGGAGACCCAGTACTTC
TRBJ2-7,TRBV19,NA,TRBD1,CASSIFVTGTYEQYF,TGTGCCAGTAGTATTTTCGTGACAGGGACGTACGAGCAGTACTTC